This T cell receptor (beta chain) was identified in a study of shared clonotypes between healthy human individuals. Study-wide findings and caveats: Across subsets, estimated richness was generally greater for naive than for memory populations.

Naive-designated CD8 cells lacked CD45RO, were positively enriched for CCR7, and omitted terminally differentiated effector memory CD45RA+ cells. Of note for this clone: Its antigen remains unidentified.

The data were produced by immunoSEQ multiplex PCR, yet TCRdb's version contains in-frame clones alone and is incomplete. Of about 800,000 clones in the sample, around 96% are singletons; the top ten hold over 0.2%. CDR3 length: 15 amino acids. The germline V gene has CDR1 LNHNV and CDR2 YYDKDF (reference sequence). Trimming took 0 bases from V and 7 from J, leaving 16 bases between them. The chain has TRBV15 and TRBJ2-7, with a possible D match to TRBD2 (5 bases). This TCR was recovered from a man aged 25 to 45 in good health. What was sequenced was naive CD8+ T cells sorted from blood. CDR3 sequence (DNA): TGTGCCACCAGCAGAGAGAAGCTCCTCGGGGAAGAGCAGTACTTC. This encodes CATSREKLLGEEQYF. Variable domain in full (rest from reference TRBV15 and TRBJ2-7): DAMVIQNPRYQVTQFGKPVTLSCSQTLNHNVMYWYQQKSSQAPKLLFHYYDKDFNNEADTPDNFQSRRPNTSFCFLDIRSPGLGDTAMYLCATSREKLLGEEQYFGPGTRLTVT.